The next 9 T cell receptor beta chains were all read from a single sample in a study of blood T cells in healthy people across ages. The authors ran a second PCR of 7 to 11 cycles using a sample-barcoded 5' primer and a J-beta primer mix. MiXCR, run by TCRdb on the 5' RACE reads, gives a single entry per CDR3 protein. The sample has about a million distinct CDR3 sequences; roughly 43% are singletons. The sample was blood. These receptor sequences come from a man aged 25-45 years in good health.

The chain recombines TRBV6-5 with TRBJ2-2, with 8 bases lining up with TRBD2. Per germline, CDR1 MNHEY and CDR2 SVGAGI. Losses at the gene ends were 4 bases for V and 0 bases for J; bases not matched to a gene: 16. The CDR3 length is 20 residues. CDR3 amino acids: CASSSDRLVQRGTNTGELFF. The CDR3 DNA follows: TGTGCCAGCAGTTCGGATCGGTTGGTACAGCGGGGGACGAACACCGGGGAGCTGTTTTTT.

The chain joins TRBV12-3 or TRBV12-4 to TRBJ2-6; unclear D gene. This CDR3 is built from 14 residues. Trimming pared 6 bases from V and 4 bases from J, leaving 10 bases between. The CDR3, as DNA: TGTGCCAGCAGGTTATATGCCGGGGCCAACGTCCTGACTTTC. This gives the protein CASRLYAGANVLTF.

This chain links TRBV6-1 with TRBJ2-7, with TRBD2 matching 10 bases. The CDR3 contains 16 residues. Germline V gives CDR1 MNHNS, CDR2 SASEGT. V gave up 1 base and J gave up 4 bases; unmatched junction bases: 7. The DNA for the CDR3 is TGTGCCAGCAGTGAAGGATCACTAGCGGGGAGTTACGAGCAGTACTTC. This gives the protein CASSEGSLAGSYEQYF.

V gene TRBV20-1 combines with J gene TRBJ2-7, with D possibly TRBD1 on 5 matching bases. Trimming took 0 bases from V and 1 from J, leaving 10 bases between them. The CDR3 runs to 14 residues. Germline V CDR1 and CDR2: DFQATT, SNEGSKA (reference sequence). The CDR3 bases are TGCAGTGCTAGAGATACGGACATTTCCTACGAGCAGTACTTC. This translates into CSARDTDISYEQYF.

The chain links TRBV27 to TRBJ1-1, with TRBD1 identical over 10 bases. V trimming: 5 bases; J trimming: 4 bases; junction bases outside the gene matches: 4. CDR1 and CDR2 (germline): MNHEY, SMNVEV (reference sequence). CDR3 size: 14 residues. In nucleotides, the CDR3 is TGTGCCAGCAGTGACAGGGGGCGCAGCACTGAAGCTTTCTTT. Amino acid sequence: CASSDRGRSTEAFF.

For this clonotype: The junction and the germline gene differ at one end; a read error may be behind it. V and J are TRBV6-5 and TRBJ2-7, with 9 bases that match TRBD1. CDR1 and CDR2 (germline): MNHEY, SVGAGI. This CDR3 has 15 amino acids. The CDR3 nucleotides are TGTGCCAGCAGGTACTTGGGACAGGGCTCCTACGAGCAGTACTTC. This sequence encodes CASRYLGQGSYEQYF.

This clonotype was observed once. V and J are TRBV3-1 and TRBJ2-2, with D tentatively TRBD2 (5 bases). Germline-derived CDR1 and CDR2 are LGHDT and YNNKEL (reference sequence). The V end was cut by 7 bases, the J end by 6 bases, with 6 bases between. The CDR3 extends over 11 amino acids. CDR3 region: CASTRAGELFF. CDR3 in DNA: TGTGCCAGCACGCGGGCCGGGGAGCTGTTTTTT.

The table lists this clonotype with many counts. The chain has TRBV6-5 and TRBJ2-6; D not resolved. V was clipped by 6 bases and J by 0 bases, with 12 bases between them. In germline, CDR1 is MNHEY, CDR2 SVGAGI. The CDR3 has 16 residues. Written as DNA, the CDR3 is TGTGCCAGCAGAAACAGACGGGTCTCTGGGGCCAACGTCCTGACTTTC. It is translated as CASRNRRVSGANVLTF.

CDR3 amino acids: CASSLSGPTGGNIQYF. DNA of the CDR3: TGTGCCAGCAGTTTATCGGGACCGACTGGTGGAAACATTCAGTACTTC. The chain recombines TRBV27 with TRBJ2-4, with D perhaps assigned TRBD1 or TRBD2 (5 bases each). V was clipped by 0 bases and J by 6 bases, with 15 bases between them. This CDR3 has 16 amino acids. The germline V gene has CDR1 MNHEY and CDR2 SMNVEV (reference sequence).